Below are 7 T cell receptor beta chains sequenced from a single sample in a study of CD8 T cells in ankylosing spondylitis. Study-wide results and caveats: The study identified a TCR beta motif of seven or eight highly homologous variants that appeared characteristic of ankylosing spondylitis blood.

No cognate antigen is known for these TCRs. TCRdb recomputed calls from the 5' RACE reads with MiXCR, one row per CDR3 protein. The sample has around 390,000 distinct CDR3 sequences; about a fifth are singletons. Sequencing was performed on blood, either unsorted or a sorted T cell fraction (not recorded which). The receptors shown here come from a male donor with ankylosing spondylitis.

The chain carries TRBV12-3 or TRBV12-4 and TRBJ2-3, with TRBD2 matching 8 bases. The CDR3 loop spans 15 amino acids. The ends lost 6 bases at V and 4 bases at J; junction bases unmatched: 9. The CDR3 sequence is CASSRSGSRSDTQYF. The CDR3 DNA reads TGTGCCAGCAGCCGAAGCGGGAGTAGGTCAGATACGCAGTATTTT.

This clonotype has only a few counts. This rearrangement joins TRBV6-2 or TRBV6-3 to TRBJ1-1; 9 positions match TRBD1. The CDR3 is 15 residues long. CDR1 is MNHEY and CDR2 is SVGEGT in the germline V gene. V dropped 6 bases and J dropped 4; count of bases not matched to a gene: 9. The CDR3 here is CASRGQGSPGTEAFF. The CDR3 nucleotides are TGTGCCAGCAGAGGACAGGGGTCTCCGGGCACTGAAGCTTTCTTT.

The chain is built from TRBV2 and TRBJ2-7, with D possibly being TRBD1 (6 bases). With 2 bases removed from V and 2 bases from J, the gap between germline ends came to 10 bases. CDR3 size: 14 residues. Looked up from germline, CDR1 is SNHLY and CDR2 is FYNNEI. The CDR3 sequence: CASSELQGTYEQYF. The CDR3 bases are TGTGCCAGCAGTGAATTGCAGGGGACCTACGAGCAGTACTTC.

The chain uses TRBV5-6 and TRBJ2-7; 10 positions match TRBD1. This CDR3 is 15 amino acids long. Germline V gives CDR1 SGHDT, CDR2 YYEEEE. V lost 4 bases and J lost 1; bases outside the gene matches: 5. CDR3 amino acids: CASSTRTGGSYEQYF. In DNA form, the CDR3 reads TGTGCCAGCAGCACCCGGACAGGGGGTTCCTACGAGCAGTACTTC.

The CDR3 coding sequence is TGTGCCATCAGGGCCGGGGGCGGACAAGAGACCCAGTACTTC. This codes for CAIRAGGGQETQYF. The gene calls are TRBV10-3 and TRBJ2-5; D is possibly TRBD1 or TRBD2 (6 bases each). The CDR3 is 14 residues long. Germline CDR1 is ENHRY and CDR2 is SYGVKD. V dropped 6 bases and J dropped 2 bases, with 13 bases sitting between them.

This clonotype was picked up a small number of times. The V gene is TRBV5-1, the J gene TRBJ1-4; D might be TRBD1 (6 bases). Trimming cost V 4 bases and J 6 bases, with 10 bases left between them. This CDR3 has 13 amino acids. Germline V gives CDR1 SGHRS, CDR2 YFSETQ. CDR3 region: CASSQTGYEKLFF. As DNA, the CDR3 is TGCGCCAGCAGCCAGACAGGATATGAAAAACTGTTTTTT.

This clonotype was observed a few times. The rearrangement links TRBV25-1 to TRBJ2-7; TRBD1 agrees at 9 bases. The V gene's germline CDR1 is MGHDK and CDR2 SYGVNS. This CDR3 has 13 residues. Trimming at V came to 4 bases and at J to 7 bases, leaving 5 bases not matched to a gene. The CDR3 coding sequence is TGTGCCAGCAGTGGAGGGACAGGGCGGGAGCAGTACTTC. This gives the protein CASSGGTGREQYF.